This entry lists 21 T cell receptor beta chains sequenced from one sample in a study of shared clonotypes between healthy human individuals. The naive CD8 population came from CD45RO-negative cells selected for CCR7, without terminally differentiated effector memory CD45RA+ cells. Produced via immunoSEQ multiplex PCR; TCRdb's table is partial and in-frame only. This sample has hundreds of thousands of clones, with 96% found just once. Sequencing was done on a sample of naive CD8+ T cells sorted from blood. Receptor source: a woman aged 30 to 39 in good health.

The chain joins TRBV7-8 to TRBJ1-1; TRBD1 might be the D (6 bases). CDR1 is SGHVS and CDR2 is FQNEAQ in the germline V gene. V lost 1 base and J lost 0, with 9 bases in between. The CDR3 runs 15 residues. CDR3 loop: CASSLEGTLNTEAFF. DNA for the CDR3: TGTGCCAGCAGCTTAGAAGGGACATTGAACACTGAAGCTTTCTTT.

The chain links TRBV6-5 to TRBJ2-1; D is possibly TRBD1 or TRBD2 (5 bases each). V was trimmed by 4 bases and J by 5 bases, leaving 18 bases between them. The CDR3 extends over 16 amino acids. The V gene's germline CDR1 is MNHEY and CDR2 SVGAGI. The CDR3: CASSWYGAPTDNEQFF. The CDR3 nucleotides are TGTGCCAGCAGTTGGTACGGGGCCCCTACGGACAATGAGCAGTTCTTC.

CDR3 sequence reads: CASSPVGELDEQYF. The CDR3 bases are TGTGCCAGCAGCCCGGTTGGGGAATTGGACGAGCAGTACTTC. This chain links TRBV13 with TRBJ2-7, with D uncertain. Trimming removed 5 bases at V and 5 bases at J, with 16 bases between. CDR1 is PRHDT, CDR2 FYEKMQ, per germline (reference sequence). This CDR3 is 14 amino acids long.

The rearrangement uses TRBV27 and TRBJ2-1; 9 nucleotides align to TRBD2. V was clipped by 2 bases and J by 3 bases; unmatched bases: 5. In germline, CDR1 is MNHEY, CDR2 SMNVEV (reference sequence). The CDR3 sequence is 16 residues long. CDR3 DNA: TGTGCCAGCAGTTTAATAAGCGGGAGGCTCTACAATGAGCAGTTCTTC. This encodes CASSLISGRLYNEQFF.

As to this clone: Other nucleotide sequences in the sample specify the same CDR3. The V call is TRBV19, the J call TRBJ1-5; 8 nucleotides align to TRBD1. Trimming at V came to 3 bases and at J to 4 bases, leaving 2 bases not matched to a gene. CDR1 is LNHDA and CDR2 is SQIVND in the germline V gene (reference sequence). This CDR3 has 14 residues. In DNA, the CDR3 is TGTGCCAGTAGTATCCGGGACAGGAATCAGCCCCAGCATTTT. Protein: CASSIRDRNQPQHF.

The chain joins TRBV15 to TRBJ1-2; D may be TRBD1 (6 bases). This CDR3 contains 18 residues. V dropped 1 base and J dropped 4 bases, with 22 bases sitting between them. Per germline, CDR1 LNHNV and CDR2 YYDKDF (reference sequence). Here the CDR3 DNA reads TGTGCCACCAGCAGAGGAGCCGACAGGTCTCCCTCCGGCTATGGCTACACCTTC. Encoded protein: CATSRGADRSPSGYGYTF.

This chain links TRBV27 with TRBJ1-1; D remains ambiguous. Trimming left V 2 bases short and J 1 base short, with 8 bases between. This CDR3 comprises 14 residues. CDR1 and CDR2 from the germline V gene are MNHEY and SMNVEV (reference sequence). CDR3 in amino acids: CASSLQVSNTEAFF. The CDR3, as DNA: TGTGCCAGCAGTTTACAGGTGTCGAACACTGAAGCTTTCTTT.

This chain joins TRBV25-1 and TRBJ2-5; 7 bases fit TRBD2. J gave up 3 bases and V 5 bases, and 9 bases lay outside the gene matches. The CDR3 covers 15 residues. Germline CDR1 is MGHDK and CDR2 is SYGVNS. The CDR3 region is CASSLGGGPKETQYF. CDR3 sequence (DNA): TGTGCCAGCAGTCTCGGGGGAGGGCCGAAAGAGACCCAGTACTTC.

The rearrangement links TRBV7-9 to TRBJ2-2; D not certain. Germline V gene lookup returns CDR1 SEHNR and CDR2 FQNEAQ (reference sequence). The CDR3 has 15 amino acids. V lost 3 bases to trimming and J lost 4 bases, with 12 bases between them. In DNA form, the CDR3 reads TGTGCCAGCAGCTTCCGGGTCACTGGCACCGGGGAGCTGTTTTTT. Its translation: CASSFRVTGTGELFF.

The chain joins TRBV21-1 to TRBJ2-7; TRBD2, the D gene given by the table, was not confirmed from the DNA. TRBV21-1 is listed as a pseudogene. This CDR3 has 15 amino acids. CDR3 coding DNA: TGTGCCAGCAGCAAAGGTGGCGGAATCTCCTACGAGCAGTACTTC. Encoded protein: CASSKGGGISYEQYF.

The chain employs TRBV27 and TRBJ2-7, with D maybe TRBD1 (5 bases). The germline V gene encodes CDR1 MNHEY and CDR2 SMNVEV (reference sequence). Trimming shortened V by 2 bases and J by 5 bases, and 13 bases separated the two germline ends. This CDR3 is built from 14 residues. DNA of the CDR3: TGTGCCAGCAGTTTAGTGTCAGGGCTTAACGAGCAGTACTTC. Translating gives CASSLVSGLNEQYF.

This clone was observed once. The chain's CDR3 is CASSFEQGVGFGEAFF. Written as DNA, the CDR3 is TGTGCCAGTAGTTTCGAACAGGGGGTTGGGTTTGGTGAAGCTTTCTTT. The V gene is TRBV19, the J gene TRBJ1-1; 8 nucleotides agree with TRBD1. The CDR3 is made up of 16 amino acids. V lost 5 bases to trimming and J lost 7 bases; unmatched junction nucleotides: 15. The germline V gene has CDR1 LNHDA and CDR2 SQIVND (reference sequence).

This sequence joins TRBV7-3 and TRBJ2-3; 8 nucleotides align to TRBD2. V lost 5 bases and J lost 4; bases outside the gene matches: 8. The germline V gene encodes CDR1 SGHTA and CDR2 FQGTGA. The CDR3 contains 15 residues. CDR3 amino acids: CASSPHGRDSDTQYF. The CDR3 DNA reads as TGTGCCAGCAGCCCCCACGGGAGGGACTCAGATACGCAGTATTTT.

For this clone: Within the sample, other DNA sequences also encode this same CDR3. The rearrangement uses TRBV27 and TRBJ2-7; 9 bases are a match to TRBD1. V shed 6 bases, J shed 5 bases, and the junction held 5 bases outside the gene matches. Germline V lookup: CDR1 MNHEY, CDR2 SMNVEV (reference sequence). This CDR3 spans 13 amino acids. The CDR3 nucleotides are TGTGCCAGCAGACCAGGGACAGGGCACGAGCAGTACTTC. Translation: CASRPGTGHEQYF.

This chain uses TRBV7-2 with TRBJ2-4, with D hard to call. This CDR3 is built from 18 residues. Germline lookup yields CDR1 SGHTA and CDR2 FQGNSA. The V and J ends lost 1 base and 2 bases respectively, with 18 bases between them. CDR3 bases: TGTGCCAGCAGCTTAGGGCTTGTCGGCTTACTAACCAAAAACATTCAGTACTTC. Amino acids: CASSLGLVGLLTKNIQYF.

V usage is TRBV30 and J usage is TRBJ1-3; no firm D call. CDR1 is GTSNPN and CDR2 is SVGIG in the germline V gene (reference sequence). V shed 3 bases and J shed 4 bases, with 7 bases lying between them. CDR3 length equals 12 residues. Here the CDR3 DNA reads TGTGCCTGGAGCGGGAACGGAAACACCATATATTTT. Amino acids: CAWSGNGNTIYF.

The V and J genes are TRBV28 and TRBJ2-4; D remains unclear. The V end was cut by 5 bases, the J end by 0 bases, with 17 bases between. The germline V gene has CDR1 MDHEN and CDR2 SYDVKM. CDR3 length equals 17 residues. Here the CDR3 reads CASSTLARILAKNIQYF. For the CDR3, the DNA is TGTGCCAGCAGTACCTTGGCGCGGATCTTAGCCAAAAACATTCAGTACTTC.

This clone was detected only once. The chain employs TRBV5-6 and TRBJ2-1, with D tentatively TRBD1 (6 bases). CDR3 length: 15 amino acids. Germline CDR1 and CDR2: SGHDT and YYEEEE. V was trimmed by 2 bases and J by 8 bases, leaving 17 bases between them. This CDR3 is CASSFVKGGAHEQFF. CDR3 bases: TGTGCCAGCAGCTTCGTGAAAGGGGGAGCCCATGAGCAGTTCTTC.

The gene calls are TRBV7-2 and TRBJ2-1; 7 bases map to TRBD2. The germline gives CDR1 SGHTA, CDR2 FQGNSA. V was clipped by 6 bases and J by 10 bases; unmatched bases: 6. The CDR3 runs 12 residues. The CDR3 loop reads CASRLANWEQFF. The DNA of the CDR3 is TGTGCCAGCAGACTAGCGAATTGGGAGCAGTTCTTC.

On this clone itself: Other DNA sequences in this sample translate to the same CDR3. CDR3 protein: CASSFGQSSYEQYF. The DNA of the CDR3 is TGTGCCAGCAGTTTCGGTCAGTCCTCCTACGAGCAGTACTTC. V and J are TRBV27 and TRBJ2-7; D gene uncertain. V lost 3 bases to trimming and J lost 0 bases, with 9 bases between them. The CDR3 sequence is 14 residues long. The germline CDR1 and CDR2 sequences are MNHEY and SMNVEV (reference sequence).

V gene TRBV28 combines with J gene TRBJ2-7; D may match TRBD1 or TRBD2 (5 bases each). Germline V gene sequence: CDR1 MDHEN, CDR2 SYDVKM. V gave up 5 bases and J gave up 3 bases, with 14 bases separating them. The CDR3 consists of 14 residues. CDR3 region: CASSPGTFYYEQYF. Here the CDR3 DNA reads TGTGCCAGCAGTCCAGGGACCTTTTACTACGAGCAGTACTTC.